A single sample is the source of the 30 T cell receptor beta chains below, sequenced in a study of molecular identifiers for immune sequencing clone quantification. TCRdb re-called the PCR reads with MiXCR, one entry per CDR3 protein. The table lists nearly 650,000 distinct CDR3 sequences, about 25% of them singletons. Input material: naive CD8+ T cells from blood, with Jurkat cell RNA spiked in. The subset here: FACS-sorted CD8+CD4-CCR7+CD45RA+ naive T cells. All receptors derive from a human donor in good health. Some libraries in this study had Jurkat cell RNA spiked in.

With regard to this clonotype: At one end, the junction sequence differs from germline, possibly due to a read error. The chain joins TRBV19 to TRBJ2-3, with unresolved D. Germline V gene sequence: CDR1 LNHDA, CDR2 SQIVND (reference sequence). The CDR3 contains 14 residues. Written as DNA, the CDR3 is TGTGCCGGTAGTATAGACGGCCCCACAGATACGCAGTATTTT. Residues: CAGSIDGPTDTQYF.

This clonotype appeared a few times. The V gene is TRBV7-9, the J gene TRBJ1-2, with D perhaps matching TRBD1 (6 bases). CDR1 and CDR2 (germline): SEHNR, FQNEAQ (reference sequence). V lost 5 bases to trimming and J lost 7 bases, with 23 bases between them. This CDR3 has 16 amino acids. CDR3 nucleotide sequence: TGTGCCAGCAGCCCAACTTATCGGACAGACGGCTCTGGCTACACCTTC. This encodes CASSPTYRTDGSGYTF.

This clonotype was observed a few times. Relative to the germline gene, one junction end is altered; a read error may explain this. The chain carries TRBV4-1 and TRBJ1-2; D gene unclear. CDR3 length equals 15 residues. Germline V gene lookup returns CDR1 MGHRA and CDR2 YSYEKL. The CDR3 nucleotides read TGCGCCAGCGGCCAAGAGGGAGTAGCCACGGATGGCTACACCTTC. Residues: CASGQEGVATDGYTF.

This clonotype was seen repeatedly, ten times or more. V is TRBV9 and J is TRBJ2-2; 10 bases match TRBD1. The germline CDR1 and CDR2 sequences are SGDLS and YYNGEE. Trimming removed 0 bases from V and 4 bases from J; junction bases left unmatched: 3. The CDR3 loop spans 16 amino acids. The CDR3 coding sequence is TGTGCCAGCAGCGTAGGGGGGACAGGGGTCACCGGGGAGCTGTTTTTT. This gives the protein CASSVGGTGVTGELFF. Variable domain in full (rest from reference TRBV9 and TRBJ2-2): DSGVTQTPKHLITATGQRVTLRCSPRSGDLSVYWYQQSLDQGLQFLIQYYNGEERAKGNILERFSAQQFPDLHSELNLSSLELGDSALYFCASSVGGTGVTGELFFGEGSRLTVL.

This clonotype was seen ten or more times. The gene calls are TRBV28 and TRBJ1-4, with D uncertain. The CDR3 is 14 residues long. Germline V gene data show CDR1 as MDHEN and CDR2 as SYDVKM. The V gene lost 8 bases and the J gene lost 4 bases, with 14 bases spanning the gap. The CDR3 coding sequence is TGTGCCAGCGGAACGGCTCGGTTTAATGAAAAACTGTTTTTT. Amino acids: CASGTARFNEKLFF.

This clonotype was detected ten times or more. The chain is built from TRBV6-2 or TRBV6-3 and TRBJ2-2, with TRBD1 matching 9 bases. Germline V gene data show CDR1 as MNHEY and CDR2 as SVGEGT. The CDR3 loop spans 15 amino acids. Germline trimming cut 4 bases from V and 1 base from J; bases unmatched to any gene: 1. CDR3 nucleotide sequence: TGTGCCAGCAGTTGGGGACAGGGGAACACCGGGGAGCTGTTTTTT. It specifies CASSWGQGNTGELFF.

This chain joins TRBV7-9 and TRBJ2-7; TRBD2 matches 11 bases. V trimming: 5 bases; J trimming: 3 bases; junction bases outside the gene matches: 12. The CDR3 is 17 residues long. Germline V gene sequence: CDR1 SEHNR, CDR2 FQNEAQ (reference sequence). DNA for the CDR3: TGTGCCAGCAGCCTCCACGGAGGGGGACTAGCGGACTACGAGCAGTACTTC. It translates to CASSLHGGGLADYEQYF. The entire variable domain, with the rest obtained from reference TRBV7-9 and TRBJ2-7, is as follows: DTGVSQNPRHKITKRGQNVTFRCDPISEHNRLYWYRQTLGQGPEFLTYFQNEAQLEKSRLLSDRFSAERPKGSFSTLEIQRTEQGDSAMYLCASSLHGGGLADYEQYFGPGTRLTVT.

This clonotype has a handful of counts. This sequence joins TRBV4-3 and TRBJ1-2, with 8 nucleotides matching TRBD1. With V trimmed by 0 bases and J by 2 bases, 5 bases remained unmatched. Germline V CDR1 and CDR2: LGHNA, YSLEER. This CDR3 comprises 16 residues. CDR3 in DNA: TGCGCCAGCAGCCAAGATCGGACAGGGTGGAACTATGGCTACACCTTC. Amino acids: CASSQDRTGWNYGYTF.

This sequence joins TRBV12-3 or TRBV12-4 and TRBJ2-6; 9 bases are a match to TRBD1. The CDR3 contains 16 residues. The ends lost 6 bases at V and 0 bases at J; junction bases unmatched: 3. CDR3 sequence reads: CASRGDRVSGANVLTF. The CDR3 DNA sequence: TGTGCCAGCAGGGGGGACAGGGTCTCTGGGGCCAACGTCCTGACTTTC.

This sequence joins TRBV24-1 and TRBJ2-3; the D gene is possibly TRBD2 (6 bases). This CDR3 spans 16 amino acids. Germline-derived CDR1 and CDR2 are KGHDR and SFDVKD. V lost 4 bases, J lost 1 base, and 14 bases lay in between. In nucleotides, the CDR3 is TGTGCCACCAGTGAGACCGTTTGGGAGGGCACAGATACGCAGTATTTT. Amino acid sequence: CATSETVWEGTDTQYF.

This clonotype appeared a few times. The rearrangement links TRBV24-1 to TRBJ2-2; D is unresolved. The V and J ends lost 4 bases and 5 bases respectively, with 7 bases between them. The CDR3 consists of 13 residues. CDR1 is KGHDR and CDR2 is SFDVKD in the germline V gene. The CDR3 DNA follows: TGTGCCACCAGTGACCGCGCTACCGGGGAGCTGTTTTTT. Its translation: CATSDRATGELFF.

In its sample, this clonotype was seen many times. This chain links TRBV19 with TRBJ1-1; TRBD1 might be the D (5 bases). Per germline, CDR1 LNHDA and CDR2 SQIVND (reference sequence). The V and J ends lost 0 bases and 4 bases respectively, with 15 bases between them. This CDR3 has 16 residues. The CDR3 DNA reads as TGTGCCAGTAGTATAGATCGAGAGACAGCGGTCACTGAAGCTTTCTTT. Protein product: CASSIDRETAVTEAFF.

Concerning this clonotype itself: It is unclear where the CDR3 begins or ends on the DNA, so no DNA is shown, and the CDR3 is as TCRdb lists it. This chain joins TRBV7-5 and TRBJ2-5; no DNA check was done on the table's D call, TRBD2. TRBV7-5 is a listed pseudogene. The CDR3 adds up to 16 amino acids, both ends counted. CDR3 sequence reads: CISVPAAEGLTKTQYF.

The table lists this clonotype with a count of one. A much larger clone lies one base from this, so it may be a read error. The J gene is TRBJ2-3, the V gene TRBV27; D is unresolved. The germline gives CDR1 MNHEY, CDR2 SMNVEV (reference sequence). The CDR3 is 13 amino acids. The CDR3 is CAGSLNYPDTQYF. In DNA, the CDR3 is TGTGCCGGCAGTCTGAACTACCCAGATACGCAGTATTTT.

This clonotype was observed at least ten times. The V gene is TRBV5-4, the J gene TRBJ1-1; D is ambiguous. The V and J ends lost 10 bases and 1 base respectively, with 8 bases between them. The CDR3 is 11 amino acids. Germline assignment: CDR1 SGHNT and CDR2 YYREEE (reference sequence). CDR3 DNA sequence: TGTGCCGCCGTTACGAACACTGAAGCTTTCTTT. Its protein product is CAAVTNTEAFF.

A few counts support this clonotype. Being one base from a much bigger clone, this may be a read error. The genes are TRBV23-1 and TRBJ2-5; D is tentatively TRBD1 or TRBD2 (5 bases each). TRBV23-1 belongs to the ORF category, with a function that is uncertain. This CDR3 contains 17 residues. The CDR3 sequence is CASSHRGQGGRQEAQYF. For the CDR3, the DNA is TGCGCCAGCAGTCATCGAGGGCAGGGCGGACGCCAAGAGGCCCAGTACTTC.

The chain has TRBV7-6 and TRBJ1-4; D is possibly TRBD1 (5 bases). V was pared by 1 base and J by 7 bases, with 10 bases between. Per the germline V gene, CDR1 is SGHVS and CDR2 is FNYEAQ. This CDR3 has 14 residues. The CDR3: CASSLVQGGEKLFF. The CDR3 region has the DNA TGTGCCAGCAGCTTAGTGCAGGGAGGTGAAAAACTGTTTTTT.

Worth noting for this clonotype: A much larger clonotype is one base distant, so this may be a read error. The chain is built from TRBV9 and TRBJ1-1; D gene ambiguous. The CDR3 length is 14 residues. The V gene's germline CDR1 is SGDLS and CDR2 YYNGEE. The CDR3 nucleotides read TGTGCCAGCGGCGTAGGAGACACCGGGACTGAAGCTTTCTTT. This encodes CASGVGDTGTEAFF.

This clonotype was recorded a few times. The V gene is TRBV6-5, the J gene TRBJ1-2; 8 nucleotides match TRBD1. Germline values: CDR1 MNHEY, CDR2 SVGAGI. CDR3 length equals 15 residues. The V gene end was trimmed by 0 bases and the J gene end by 8 bases; junction bases not matched to a gene: 8. CDR3 DNA: TGTGCCAGCAGTTACTCTTCAGGGGGCTCAGGAGGCTACACCTTC. Its protein product is CASSYSSGGSGGYTF.

This chain links TRBV30 with TRBJ1-1; D uncertain. CDR1 and CDR2 from the germline V gene are GTSNPN and SVGIG (reference sequence). This CDR3 spans 13 amino acids. V dropped 5 bases and J dropped 0 bases, with 10 bases sitting between them. The CDR3 DNA sequence: TGTGCCTGGCCGCGAGCCATGAACACTGAAGCTTTCTTT. Its protein product is CAWPRAMNTEAFF.

This clonotype has ten or more counts. The chain is built from TRBV3-1 and TRBJ2-1, with D possibly matching TRBD1 (5 bases). The CDR3 has 16 residues. CDR1 and CDR2 (germline): LGHDT, YNNKEL (reference sequence). The V and J ends lost 1 base and 0 bases respectively, with 10 bases between them. The CDR3 DNA reads as TGTGCCAGCAGCCAAGTGGGGCGGAACTCCTACAATGAGCAGTTCTTC. Its translation: CASSQVGRNSYNEQFF.

This clonotype was seen a handful of times. This chain links TRBV20-1 with TRBJ1-2, with a tentative D call TRBD1 (6 bases). Trimming pared 5 bases from V and 3 bases from J, leaving 19 bases between. Germline V gene sequence: CDR1 DFQATT, CDR2 SNEGSKA (reference sequence). CDR3 size: 15 residues. Here the CDR3 DNA reads TGCAGTGCTCGAAAGCCTAACAGGGCCCACTATGGCTACACCTTC. Encoded protein: CSARKPNRAHYGYTF.

This clonotype was counted only a few times. This rearrangement joins TRBV20-1 to TRBJ2-2, with D unresolved. V lost 0 bases and J lost 3, with 5 bases in between. The CDR3 extends over 13 amino acids. The V gene's germline CDR1 is DFQATT and CDR2 SNEGSKA (reference sequence). The CDR3 protein is CSARDPYTGELFF. CDR3 nucleotides: TGCAGTGCTAGAGATCCTTACACCGGGGAGCTGTTTTTT.

This clonotype was counted ten times or more. V is TRBV28 and J is TRBJ2-5; 13 bases match TRBD2. CDR1 is MDHEN and CDR2 is SYDVKM in the germline V gene. The CDR3 has 17 amino acids. V gave up 4 bases and J gave up 4 bases; unmatched junction bases: 9. The CDR3 DNA reads TGTGCCAGCAGTTCCGGACTAGCGGGAGAGCTCGGAGAGACCCAGTACTTC. Encoded protein: CASSSGLAGELGETQYF.

This clonotype was seen repeatedly, ten times or more. This chain joins TRBV7-2 and TRBJ2-3, with 14 positions matching TRBD2. This CDR3 is built from 18 residues. Germline V CDR1 and CDR2: SGHTA, FQGNSA. Losses at the gene ends were 5 bases for V and 0 bases for J; bases not matched to a gene: 7. As DNA, the CDR3 is TGTGCCAGCAGCCCACGACTAGCGGGGGGGTCTAGCACAGATACGCAGTATTTT. Amino acid sequence: CASSPRLAGGSSTDTQYF.

The chain has TRBV4-3 and TRBJ2-1; a weak D match, TRBD2 (5 bases). The CDR3 has 15 amino acids. Germline V gives CDR1 LGHNA, CDR2 YSLEER. Trimming removed 0 bases at V and 4 bases at J, with 10 bases between. CDR3: CASSQDLLAYNEQFF. DNA of the CDR3: TGCGCCAGCAGCCAAGATTTGCTAGCTTACAATGAGCAGTTCTTC.

Of note for this clonotype: At one end the junction does not follow the germline gene, possibly because of a read error. The V and J genes are TRBV27 and TRBJ1-1, with 10 bases lining up with TRBD1. This CDR3 contains 15 residues. The germline V gene has CDR1 MNHEY and CDR2 SMNVEV (reference sequence). The chain's CDR3 is CARSPDRGLGTEAFF. Here the CDR3 DNA reads TGTGCCCGCAGCCCCGACAGGGGGCTGGGCACTGAAGCTTTCTTT.

The J gene is TRBJ1-2, the V gene TRBV6-2 or TRBV6-3; D call uncertain. The CDR3 loop spans 10 amino acids. Germline loops: CDR1 MNHEY, CDR2 SVGEGT. The V end lost 10 bases, the J end lost 8 bases, and 11 bases lay between the germline ends. The CDR3 DNA reads TGTGCCACCGAAGCTTCCGGCTACACCTTC. It yields the protein CATEASGYTF.

Points on this clonotype: A much bigger clone sits one base away, suggesting this may be a read error. The J gene is TRBJ2-7, the V gene TRBV7-9; TRBD2 is a possible D gene (6 bases). The CDR3 length is 15 residues. Germline V gene sequence: CDR1 SEHNR, CDR2 FQNEAQ (reference sequence). CDR3 in DNA: TGTGCCTGCAGCTTAGTGCGGGGTAATAGCTACGAGCAGTACTTC. Translation gives CACSLVRGNSYEQYF.

Points on this clonotype: A read error may explain this, as a much larger clone is one base away. The rearrangement joins TRBV12-3 or TRBV12-4 to TRBJ2-5; D is unclear. V was trimmed by 1 base and J by 5 bases, leaving 11 bases between them. CDR3 size: 14 residues. The DNA for the CDR3 is TGTGCCAGCAGTTTAGTGCCCGGGCCGGAGACCCAGTACTTC. Encoded protein: CASSLVPGPETQYF.